This T cell receptor (beta chain) was recorded in a study of OX40 agonist ivuxolimab in advanced cancers. About this clone itself: Its antigen is unidentified.

Findings of the study overall: Low clonal expansion, among the lowest seen, marked partial responders at 0.1-3.0 mg/kg. More expanded clones were found, on average, in CD8+ than in CD4+ T cells. In the expanded peripheral T cells, antigen specificity was never determined.

Trimming took 1 base from V and 6 from J, leaving 11 bases between them. This CDR3 comprises 14 residues. Per germline, CDR1 SGHAT and CDR2 FQNNGV. Assay used: immunoSEQ multiplex PCR; TCRdb lists only in-frame clones, some missing. The table records 55,000 to 65,000 clones, over 80% of them present only once. This chain connects TRBV11-2 to TRBJ2-3, with D tentatively TRBD1 (6 bases). The sample was CD4+ or CD8+ T cells sorted from blood, taken in a trial of the OX40 agonist ivuxolimab. The TCR sequence derives from an adult with an advanced solid tumor such as melanoma, head and neck, liver or kidney cancer. The CDR3 loop is CASSLGTARDTQYF. The CDR3 DNA is TGTGCCAGCAGCTTAGGGACAGCTCGTGATACGCAGTATTTT.